Listed below are T cell receptor beta chains from one sample, sequenced in a study of T cell repertoires in cytomegalovirus infection. Using its own MiXCR run on the reads, TCRdb lists one record per CDR3 protein. The table lists approximately 110,000 distinct CDR3 sequences, under 45% of them singletons. Antigen specificity for these receptors is unknown. The source was CD8+ T cells from cultured PBMCs, collected from culture after CMV antigen stimulation. These receptors originate from a human donor in good health (CMV status not recorded). Some clones in this sample may be carry-over from other donors' samples. Both conserved end residues are part of each CDR3. Each record gives: clone size, CDR3 length, J gene, V gene, D gene, CDR3 protein, CDR3 DNA. The D gene is left open where the match is weak. Clone size appears in some rows only: once, few, many, or a class for an expanded clone.

many 13 TRBJ1-1 TRBV28 - CATSSGMNTEAFF TGTGCCACCTCAAGCGGAATGAACACTGAAGCTTTCTTT
- 14 TRBJ1-1 TRBV6-2/TRBV6-3 - CASSKVGLNTEAFF TGTGCCAGCAGTAAAGTGGGCTTGAACACTGAAGCTTTCTTT
- 11 TRBJ1-2 TRBV3-1 - CASSSQGVYTF TGTGCCAGCAGCTCACAGGGAGTCTACACCTTC
- 17 TRBJ2-3 TRBV11-2 TRBD2 CASSLAFSGGSTDTQYF TGTGCCAGCAGCTTAGCGTTTAGCGGGGGATCCACAGATACGCAGTATTTT
- 14 TRBJ1-1 TRBV7-6 - CASSRTEENTEAFF TGTGCCAGCAGCCGGACGGAGGAGAACACTGAAGCTTTCTTT
once 15 TRBJ2-1 TRBV7-6 TRBD1 CASSRLGQLYNEQFF TGTGCCAGCAGCCGATTGGGACAGTTATACAATGAGCAGTTCTTC
few 13 TRBJ2-1 TRBV7-9 - CASSLVGLNEQFF TGTGCCAGCAGCTTAGTCGGCCTCAATGAGCAGTTCTTC
many 14 TRBJ1-1 TRBV20-1 TRBD1 CSASDPGGSTEAFF TGCAGTGCTTCCGATCCAGGGGGTAGCACTGAAGCTTTCTTT
- 15 TRBJ2-1 TRBV19 - CATERTTGPYNEQFF TGTGCCACCGAAAGGACGACGGGACCCTACAATGAGCAGTTCTTC
many 14 TRBJ2-2 TRBV11-2 - CASSRRGNTGELFF TGTGCCAGCAGCCGGAGGGGAAACACCGGGGAGCTGTTTTTT
- 11 TRBJ2-7 TRBV29-1 - CSVGGIYEQYF TGCAGCGTTGGCGGGATCTACGAGCAGTACTTC
- 12 TRBJ2-1 TRBV12-3/TRBV12-4 - CASSTAGNEQFF TGTGCCAGCAGTACAGCGGGCAATGAGCAGTTCTTC
- 14 TRBJ2-7 TRBV6-6 - CASSYSGQNYEQYF TGTGCCAGCAGTTACTCAGGACAGAACTACGAGCAGTACTTC
many 20 TRBJ1-3 TRBV7-2 TRBD1 CASSSRDGTGHTLSGNTIYF TGTGCCAGCAGCTCAAGGGACGGGACAGGCCATACTCTCTCTGGAAACACCATATATTTT
few 14 TRBJ1-1 TRBV11-2 - CASSLMRGGTEAFF TGTGCCAGCAGCTTAATGAGGGGGGGCACTGAAGCTTTCTTT
- 15 TRBJ1-2 TRBV15 - CATSRDRGAGYGYTF TGTGCCACCAGCAGAGATAGGGGCGCCGGCTATGGCTACACCTTC
few 17 TRBJ1-4 TRBV7-8 TRBD1 CASSLAGRTGIGEKLFF TGTGCCAGCAGCTTAGCGGGTCGGACAGGGATTGGTGAAAAACTGTTTTTT
few 16 TRBJ2-1 TRBV4-1 TRBD2 CASSQEGPAGGSVEFF TGCGCCAGCAGCCAAGAAGGCCCAGCGGGGGGGAGTGTTGAGTTCTTC
- 13 TRBJ2-7 TRBV6-5 - CASSYALQYEQYF TGTGCCAGCAGTTACGCCTTACAATACGAGCAGTACTTC
- 16 TRBJ2-7 TRBV11-2 TRBD2 CASSFWSGGAFYEQYF TGTGCCAGCAGTTTCTGGAGCGGGGGGGCCTTTTACGAGCAGTACTTC
- 11 TRBJ2-1 TRBV7-9 - CASSLSNEQFF TGTGCCAGCAGCTTATCCAATGAGCAGTTCTTC
few 12 TRBJ2-1 TRBV4-1 - CASSSLGNEQFF TGCGCCAGCAGCTCGCTAGGCAATGAGCAGTTCTTC
- 15 TRBJ2-3 TRBV5-8 - CASSLKRRSRDTQYF TGTGCCAGCAGCTTGAAGAGGCGGTCGCGTGATACGCAGTATTTT
few 15 TRBJ2-2 TRBV5-6 TRBD1 CASSPTGGGTGELFF TGTGCCAGCAGCCCGACAGGGGGCGGGACCGGGGAGCTGTTTTTT
- 14 TRBJ2-1 TRBV13 - CASSLAGVLNEQFF TGTGCCAGCAGCTTAGCGGGGGTCCTCAATGAGCAGTTCTTC
- 14 TRBJ1-1 TRBV7-4 - CASSHDSNIAEAFF TGTGCCAGCAGCCACGATTCTAATATCGCTGAAGCTTTCTTT
- 15 TRBJ1-2 TRBV6-5 TRBD1 CASRTPMTGGIGYTF TGTGCCAGCAGAACACCCATGACAGGGGGCATTGGCTACACCTTC
- 18 TRBJ2-5 TRBV25-1 TRBD2 CASSAYQGLAGFQETQYF TGTGCCAGCAGTGCCTATCAGGGACTAGCGGGATTCCAAGAGACCCAGTACTTC
many 14 TRBJ1-1 TRBV7-9 - CASSYRTERTEAFF TGTGCCAGCAGCTATAGGACAGAAAGGACTGAAGCTTTCTTT
- 12 TRBJ1-2 TRBV6-6 TRBD1 CASSQGVWGYTF TGTGCCAGCAGCCAGGGGGTTTGGGGCTACACCTTC
- 16 TRBJ2-7 TRBV4-2 TRBD1 CASSQGGTGYTYEQYF TGTGCCAGCAGCCAAGGAGGGACAGGATACACCTACGAGCAGTACTTC
few 14 TRBJ2-3 TRBV7-6 - CASRDTMGTDTQYF TGTGCCAGTCGGGACACCATGGGCACAGATACGCAGTATTTT
few 14 TRBJ2-2 TRBV19 - CASCAGEGTGELFF TGTGCCAGTTGTGCAGGGGAAGGCACCGGGGAGCTGTTTTTT
many 14 TRBJ1-5 TRBV5-6 - CASSPPGGNQPQHF TGTGCCAGCAGCCCACCGGGTGGCAATCAGCCCCAGCATTTT
many 17 TRBJ2-7 TRBV13 TRBD2 CASSFRLAGGSTYEQYF TGTGCCAGCAGCTTCCGCCTAGCGGGGGGCTCCACCTACGAGCAGTACTTC
many 14 TRBJ2-5 TRBV4-2 TRBD1 CASSQEDRGETQYF TGTGCCAGCAGCCAAGAAGACAGGGGAGAGACCCAGTACTTC
- 12 TRBJ2-1 TRBV12-3/TRBV12-4 - CASGGAINEQFF TGTGCCAGCGGGGGGGCGATCAATGAGCAGTTCTTC
- 16 TRBJ2-2 TRBV27 - CASRPGRTINTGELFF TGTGCCAGCAGACCCGGACGGACAATAAACACCGGGGAGCTGTTTTTT
many 13 TRBJ2-7 TRBV28 TRBD1 CASRPDRVGEQYF TGTGCCAGCAGGCCGGACAGGGTCGGCGAGCAGTACTTC
- 13 TRBJ1-1 TRBV10-3 TRBD1 CAIGDRGNTEAFF TGTGCCATCGGGGACAGGGGGAACACTGAAGCTTTCTTT
- 16 TRBJ2-1 TRBV12-3/TRBV12-4 TRBD1 CASSLTYTGGNNEQFF TGTGCCAGCAGCCTCACTTACACAGGGGGCAACAATGAGCAGTTCTTC
few 15 TRBJ2-7 TRBV2 TRBD2 CASSERGLAGVEQYF TGTGCCAGCAGTGAACGAGGACTAGCGGGGGTCGAGCAGTACTTC
- 15 TRBJ1-5 TRBV28 TRBD1 CASSFLQGVNQPQHF TGTGCCAGCAGTTTTTTACAGGGGGTGAATCAGCCCCAGCATTTT
few 15 TRBJ2-2 TRBV6-1 - CASSEVGGHTGELFF TGTGCCAGCAGTGAAGTTGGGGGGCACACCGGGGAGCTGTTTTTT
- 10 TRBJ2-7 TRBV27 - CASGVHEQYF TGTGCCAGCGGGGTACACGAGCAGTACTTC
- 13 TRBJ2-2 TRBV5-4 - CASSPLPTGELFF TGTGCCAGCAGCCCCCTACCCACCGGGGAGCTGTTTTTT
few 15 TRBJ2-1 TRBV7-9 - CASSPRSSSYNEQFF TGTGCCAGCAGCCCGCGATCGAGCTCCTACAATGAGCAGTTCTTC
- 14 TRBJ2-3 TRBV6-5 - CASSPSGAVNTQYF TGTGCCAGCAGCCCGTCCGGGGCGGTAAATACGCAGTATTTT
- 14 TRBJ2-3 TRBV7-9 - CASSPRVVTDTQYF TGTGCCAGCAGCCCCCGGGTAGTTACAGATACGCAGTATTTT
few 18 TRBJ2-5 TRBV18 TRBD1 CASSFIGQGRPNQETQYF TGTGCCAGCTCATTTATAGGACAGGGGCGTCCCAACCAAGAGACCCAGTACTTC
- 14 TRBJ1-1 TRBV6-6 - CASSFGVPDTEAFF TGTGCCAGCAGTTTCGGGGTTCCGGACACTGAAGCTTTCTTT
few 14 TRBJ2-6 TRBV9 - CASSVVGWANVLTF TGTGCCAGCAGCGTCGTAGGGTGGGCCAACGTCCTGACTTTC
few 15 TRBJ2-3 TRBV28 - CASSLFAQGTDTQYF TGTGCCAGCAGTTTATTTGCCCAGGGGACAGATACGCAGTATTTT
- 14 TRBJ1-1 TRBV4-1 - CASSHLGVATEAFF TGCGCCAGCAGCCACTTAGGTGTGGCGACCGAAGCTTTCTTT
few 14 TRBJ1-1 TRBV27 - CASSENRLNTEAFF TGTGCCAGCAGTGAGAACAGGTTGAACACTGAAGCTTTCTTT
few 13 TRBJ2-5 TRBV7-2 - CASTSVGQETQYF TGTGCCAGCACCTCTGTGGGGCAAGAGACCCAGTACTTC
few 13 TRBJ2-1 TRBV7-2 - CASSLIGDNEQFF TGTGCCAGCAGCTTAATAGGGGACAATGAGCAGTTCTTC
few 15 TRBJ1-1 TRBV20-1 - CSARDAESMNTEAFF TGCAGTGCTAGAGATGCAGAATCCATGAACACTGAAGCTTTCTTT
many 15 TRBJ1-2 TRBV5-6 TRBD1 CASSSMDRFVGGYTF TGTGCCAGCAGCTCGATGGACAGGTTTGTGGGTGGCTACACCTTC